This T cell receptor beta chain stems from a study of Graves' ophthalmopathy and Graves' hyperthyroidism. About the study: Untreated patients at initial diagnosis provided peripheral blood.

With V trimmed by 2 bases and J by 4 bases, 7 bases remained unmatched. Germline V lookup: CDR1 KGHSH, CDR2 LQKENI. CDR3 size: 15 residues. Findings and limits, study-wide: Ophthalmopathy was separated from stable hyperthyroidism by a 13-signature model with roughly 91% sensitivity and approximately 79% specificity.

Aged 18 to 65, hyperthyroidism patients had new diagnoses of under 2 months' duration. Symptoms, serum thyroxine and TRAb, thyroid ultrasound, and orbital computed tomography formed the diagnostic basis. This clonotype was observed a handful of times. Its antigen is as yet unknown. TCR beta CDR3 amplification used RNA transcripts. Scientists carried out first-round RT-PCR using HTBI primers and then a second-round multiplex PCR. TCRdb used MiXCR to reprocess the multiplex PCR reads, holding one entry per CDR3 protein. Of more than 300,000 distinct CDR3 sequences in the sample, about a sixth were seen once.

The receptor was derived from an adult woman with stable Graves' hyperthyroidism. V gene TRBV18 combines with J gene TRBJ2-7; 8 nucleotides align to TRBD2. Sequenced: peripheral blood. The CDR3 loop reads CASSPFAREGYEQYF. As DNA, the CDR3 is TGTGCCAGCTCACCATTCGCCCGGGAGGGGTACGAGCAGTACTTC.